This T cell receptor beta chain derives from a study of blood T cell repertoires in COVID-19. Trimming took 6 bases from V and 2 from J; bases not matched to a gene: 9. The CDR3 loop spans 16 amino acids. From germline, CDR1 is MGHDK and CDR2 SYGVNS. Produced via immunoSEQ multiplex PCR; TCRdb's table is partial and in-frame only. Counted here are some 300,000 clones, over 75% occurring once; the ten biggest clones make up around 0.92%. The sequence came from a woman aged 25 to 45 who had recovered from COVID-19. The specimen sequenced was PBMCs or T cells enriched from blood (not recorded which). This chain joins TRBV25-1 and TRBJ2-1, with 8 bases that match TRBD2. CDR3 protein: CASRPPSSGTYNEQFF. CDR3 nucleotide sequence: TGTGCCAGCAGGCCCCCGAGTAGCGGGACCTACAATGAGCAGTTCTTC. Complete variable domain (other parts from reference TRBV25-1 and TRBJ2-1): EADIYQTPRYLVIGTGKKITLECSQTMGHDKMYWYQQDPGMELHLIHYSYGVNSTEKGDLSSESTVSRIRTEHFPLTLESARPSHTSQYLCASRPPSSGTYNEQFFGPGTRLTVL.